A selection of T cell receptor beta chains follows, all from one sample in a study of cytomegalovirus exposure and HLA in healthy donors. Sequencing was performed with immunoSEQ multiplex PCR; in TCRdb, only in-frame clones are kept and a portion is missing. Found here are more than 95,000 clones, 70% to 85% of them singletons; the top ten hold 3% to 3.5%. The sequenced material came from PBMCs. The receptor source for this set is a woman in her forties or fifties in good health and CMV-seronegative. Both conserved end residues are part of each CDR3. D genes are given only for firm matches. Clone size is stated in some rows and not others, as once, few, many or a class when expanded.

J	V	size	D	DNA	CDR3
TRBJ1-3	TRBV4-3	.	.	TGCGCCAGCAGCCCTCTAGTCTCTCTGACTGGAAACACCATATATTTT	CASSPLVSLTGNTIYF
TRBJ2-7	TRBV7-2	few	.	TGTGCCAGCAGCTTAGATTTCGGGGGCTACGAGCAGTACTTC	CASSLDFGGYEQYF
TRBJ2-4	TRBV29-1	few	.	TGCAGCGTTGTTTTGTCGCAGGGGAACATTCAGTACTTC	CSVVLSQGNIQYF
TRBJ2-1	TRBV4-2	.	TRBD2	TGTGCCAGCAGCCAAGACCTTGGCGGGAGCTCCTACAATGAGCAGTTCTTC	CASSQDLGGSSYNEQFF
TRBJ2-7	TRBV25-1	.	.	TGTGCCAGCACAGGCAGGACTGTCTACGAGCAGTACTTC	CASTGRTVYEQYF
TRBJ1-2	TRBV7-2	few	TRBD1	TGTGCCAGCAGCCCTACCGGGACAGCGAACTATGGCTACACCTTC	CASSPTGTANYGYTF
TRBJ2-1	TRBV7-2	.	TRBD2	TGTGCCAGCAGCTTAGTGACTAGCGGGAGCATTGTACCCAATGAGCAGTTCTTC	CASSLVTSGSIVPNEQFF
TRBJ2-1	TRBV7-9	.	.	TGTGCCAGCGGGGGCAGCTTACTAGCGTTCAATGAGCAGTTCTTC	CASGGSLLAFNEQFF
TRBJ2-5	TRBV28	.	.	TGTGCCAGCAGTTTAACGCGACAGGGAGGACAAGAGACCCAGTACTTC	CASSLTRQGGQETQYF
TRBJ2-2	TRBV30	.	TRBD2	TGTGCCTGGAGTGTACTAGCGTGGCCCGGGGAGCTGTTTTTT	CAWSVLAWPGELFF
TRBJ1-5	TRBV2	.	.	TGTGCCAGCAGCCTCATGACAGATCAGCCCCAGCATTTT	CASSLMTDQPQHF
TRBJ2-3	TRBV10-3	.	TRBD2	TGTGCCAGCACCTTAAGCGGGAGCGCTAGCACAGATACGCAGTATTTT	CASTLSGSASTDTQYF
TRBJ1-1	TRBV19	.	.	TGTGCCAGTCTTCCAGGACATACAGTCGGCACTGAAGCTTTCTTT	CASLPGHTVGTEAFF
TRBJ2-3	TRBV7-9	.	TRBD2	TGTGCCAGCAGTACGGGAGGGCCGCATACGCAGTATTTT	CASSTGGPHTQYF
TRBJ2-7	TRBV6-5	.	TRBD1	TGTGCCAGCAGTTGGGGACAGGGGGCCTACGAGCAGTACTTC	CASSWGQGAYEQYF
TRBJ2-7	TRBV5-4	.	TRBD2	TGTGCCAGCAGCTTGACTAGCGGACAAGGGTACGAGCAGTACTTC	CASSLTSGQGYEQYF
TRBJ2-3	TRBV29-1	.	.	TGCAGCGTTGGCGGGGTCGGCCGCACAGATACGCAGTATTTT	CSVGGVGRTDTQYF
TRBJ2-7	TRBV7-8	few	.	TGTGCCAGCAGCTTAGACAGGTCGGAGCAGTACTTC	CASSLDRSEQYF
TRBJ2-7	TRBV5-8	.	.	TGTGCCAGCAGCTTCAGGGTAAACGAGCAGTACTTC	CASSFRVNEQYF
TRBJ1-2	TRBV5-8	few	.	TGTGCCAGCAGCTTGGCCGACAGGTCGATCGGTGGCTACACCTTC	CASSLADRSIGGYTF
TRBJ2-6	TRBV5-8	.	.	TGTGCCAGCAGCTTGGCACTGACAATATCTGGGGCCAACGTCCTGACTTTC	CASSLALTISGANVLTF
TRBJ1-4	TRBV9	.	TRBD1	TGTGCCAGCAGCGGGACAGGGGGAAACGAAAAACTGTTTTTT	CASSGTGGNEKLFF
TRBJ2-1	TRBV11-2	.	.	TGTGCCAGCAGCCTCAGAAGGGGCTCCTACAATGAGCAGTTCTTC	CASSLRRGSYNEQFF
TRBJ2-7	TRBV19	few	TRBD1	TGTGCCAGTAGGTCCGGGACAGCCAAGGAGAGGCCCTACGACGAGCAGTACTTC	CASRSGTAKERPYDEQYF
TRBJ2-3	TRBV7-2	.	TRBD2	TGTGCCAGCAGCTTAGTAGCGGGCTATACAGATACGCAGTATTTT	CASSLVAGYTDTQYF
TRBJ2-7	TRBV28	.	TRBD1	TGTGCCACGTTTTCCCGGGACAGGACACCCTCCTACGAGCAGTACTTC	CATFSRDRTPSYEQYF
TRBJ1-3	TRBV28	.	.	TGTGCCAGCAGTTTTTTAAACTGGGGGGTCTCTGGAAACACCATATATTTT	CASSFLNWGVSGNTIYF
TRBJ1-5	TRBV7-2	.	TRBD1	TGTGCCAGCAGGACTGACAGGGATCAGCCCCAGCATTTT	CASRTDRDQPQHF
TRBJ2-1	TRBV7-2	few	TRBD2	TGTGCCAGCAGCTCGACTAGCGGGGCAATAGGGAAGTTCTTC	CASSSTSGAIGKFF
TRBJ2-3	TRBV27	.	.	TGTGCCAGCAATCACCGGCGGGGAAAACTCACAGATACGCAGTATTTT	CASNHRRGKLTDTQYF
TRBJ1-3	TRBV5-1	.	TRBD1	TGCGCCAGCAGCGCCACGGACAGGTTCGGAAACACCATATATTTT	CASSATDRFGNTIYF
TRBJ2-1	TRBV28	.	TRBD1	TGTGCCAGTTTCGGGACAGGTGGCTACAATGAGCAGTTCTTC	CASFGTGGYNEQFF
TRBJ1-1	TRBV18	once	.	TGTGCCAGCTCACCAATCCCAGGCCTCATGAACACTGAAGCTTTCTTT	CASSPIPGLMNTEAFF
TRBJ2-5	TRBV7-2	.	.	TGTGCCAGCAGCTTAGGGGCCGTAGAGACCCAGTACTTC	CASSLGAVETQYF
TRBJ2-7	TRBV28	.	.	TGTGCCAGCACCCCCTCAGGGGGGTTGGGCGAGCAGTACTTC	CASTPSGGLGEQYF
TRBJ2-7	TRBV30	few	.	TGTGCCTGGAGGGTAGGGACAAATCCTCACTACGAGCAGTACTTC	CAWRVGTNPHYEQYF
TRBJ2-6	TRBV30	.	TRBD1	TGTGCCTCGATAGACAGGGAGACTGGGGCCAACGTCCTGACTTTC	CASIDRETGANVLTF
TRBJ1-1	TRBV7-2	.	.	TGTGCCAGCAGCTTGCTAATGAACACTGAAGCTTTCTTT	CASSLLMNTEAFF
TRBJ1-3	TRBV18	.	.	TGTGCCAGCTCACCACCGAACAGGGTCTCTGGAAACACCATATATTTT	CASSPPNRVSGNTIYF
TRBJ2-7	TRBV18	.	.	TGTGCCAGCTCGCAGGGACAACCCTACGAGCAGTACTTC	CASSQGQPYEQYF
TRBJ2-3	TRBV5-6	.	.	TGTGCCAGCAGGTTACAGGGACCAGATACGCAGTATTTT	CASRLQGPDTQYF